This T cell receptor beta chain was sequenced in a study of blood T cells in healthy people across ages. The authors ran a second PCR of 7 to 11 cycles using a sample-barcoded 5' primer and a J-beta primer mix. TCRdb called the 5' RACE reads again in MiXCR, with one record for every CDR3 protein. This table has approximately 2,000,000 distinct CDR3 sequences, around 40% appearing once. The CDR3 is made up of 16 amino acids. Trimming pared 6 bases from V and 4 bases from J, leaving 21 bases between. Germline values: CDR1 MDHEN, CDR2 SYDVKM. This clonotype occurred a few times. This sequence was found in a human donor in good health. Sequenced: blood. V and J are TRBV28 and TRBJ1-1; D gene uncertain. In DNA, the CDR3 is TGTGCCAGCAGGCATCAGATGGGTCTTGGTCCCACTGAAGCTTTCTTT. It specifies CASRHQMGLGPTEAFF.